Included here is one T cell receptor (beta chain) sequence, with context. Its antigen remains unidentified. This record belongs to a study of shared clonotypes between healthy human individuals. Original data processing: As immunoSEQ supplied junction-only sequences (without quality scores), filtering differed. Profiled with immunoSEQ multiplex PCR; TCRdb holds only in-frame clones, not every one. The V and J calls and clone size were taken over from that table, and D and trimming were inferred from the DNA. Altogether 2 million to 3 million clones are present, approximately 93% being singletons, with the ten largest covering roughly 0.39%. From germline, CDR1 is MDHEN and CDR2 SYDVKM. This CDR3 has 17 amino acids. V lost 5 bases, J lost 0 bases, and 10 bases stayed unmatched. Findings of the study overall: Sharing across several donors was seen in 4% to 6.5% of naive CD4 clonotypes.

The chain recombines TRBV28 with TRBJ1-5; 7 nucleotides align to TRBD1. This TCR came from a man aged 18 to 29 in good health. Some clones in this sample may be carry-over from other donors' samples. The source material was naive CD4+ T cells from PBMCs. The subset here: CD45RA+ positively selected. The CDR3 is CASSDLQQGTSNQPQHF. The CDR3 region has the DNA TGTGCCAGCAGTGACTTACAACAGGGGACTAGCAATCAGCCCCAGCATTTT.